This TCR beta chain was recovered during a study of shared clonotypes between healthy human individuals. General study points: In contrast to clonotypes shared by all four donors, non-shared clonotypes had lower generation probabilities. The sole specimen, blood, was sampled, and tissue repertoires likely differ. It was observed that 5% to 6.5% of naive CD4 clonotypes were shared across several donors.

As regards this clone: Its antigen is still unknown.

Sequenced by immunoSEQ multiplex PCR; TCRdb stores in-frame clones only, minus some. Among about 1.5 million clones listed, 95% to 99% were seen once. The sample comprised naive CD4+ T cells sorted from blood. Subset indicated: CD45RA+ positively selected. The receptor comes from a young man in good health.

This chain's CDR3 is CAWSGQGALAQHF. CDR3 sequence (DNA): TGTGCCTGGAGTGGACAGGGGGCTTTAGCCCAGCATTTT. This chain uses TRBV30 with TRBJ1-5; 10 bases are shared with TRBD1. Germline CDR1 GTSNPN, CDR2 SVGIG (reference sequence). The junction had 5 bases not matched to a gene; V was cut back by 1 base and J by 11 bases. The CDR3 length is 13 residues.